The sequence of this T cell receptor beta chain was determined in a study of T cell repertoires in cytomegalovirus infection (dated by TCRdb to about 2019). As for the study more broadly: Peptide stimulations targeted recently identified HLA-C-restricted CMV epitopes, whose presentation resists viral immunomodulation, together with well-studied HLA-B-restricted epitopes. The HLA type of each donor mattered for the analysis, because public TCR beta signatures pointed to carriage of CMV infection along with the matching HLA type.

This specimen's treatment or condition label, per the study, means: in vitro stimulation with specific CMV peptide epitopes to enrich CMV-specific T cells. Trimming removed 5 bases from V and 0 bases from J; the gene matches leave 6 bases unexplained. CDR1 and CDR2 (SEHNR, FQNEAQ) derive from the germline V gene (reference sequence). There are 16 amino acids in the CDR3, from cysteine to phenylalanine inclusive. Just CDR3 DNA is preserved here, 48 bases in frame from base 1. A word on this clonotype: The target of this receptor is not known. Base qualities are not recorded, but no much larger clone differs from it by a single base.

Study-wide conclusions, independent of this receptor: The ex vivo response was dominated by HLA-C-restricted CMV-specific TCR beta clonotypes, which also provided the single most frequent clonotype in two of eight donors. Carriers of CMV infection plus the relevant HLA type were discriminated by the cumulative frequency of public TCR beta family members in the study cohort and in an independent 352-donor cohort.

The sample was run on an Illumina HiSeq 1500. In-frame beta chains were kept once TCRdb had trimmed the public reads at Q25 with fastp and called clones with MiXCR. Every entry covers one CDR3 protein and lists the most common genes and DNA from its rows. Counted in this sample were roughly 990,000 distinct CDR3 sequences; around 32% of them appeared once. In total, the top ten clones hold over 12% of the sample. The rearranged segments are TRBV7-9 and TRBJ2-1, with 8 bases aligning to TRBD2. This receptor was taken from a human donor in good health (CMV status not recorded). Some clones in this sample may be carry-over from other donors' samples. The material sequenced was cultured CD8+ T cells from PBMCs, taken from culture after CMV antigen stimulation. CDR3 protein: CASSPIAGPSYNEQFF. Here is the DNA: TGTGCCAGCAGCCCCATAGCGGGGCCCTCCTACAATGAGCAGTTCTTC.